A single sample is the source of the 32 T cell receptor beta chains below, sequenced in a study of regulatory and conventional T cells in RAG deficiency. Generated by immunoSEQ multiplex PCR, the TCRdb table keeps only in-frame clones and is missing some. The sample includes about 32,000 clones, 70% to 90% of them seen just once. This same sample was also taken into another study, of regulatory T cells. That work states: Primers: 52 TRBV forward and 13 TRBJ reverse.

The sequencing input was CD8+ T cells sorted from blood. The receptors originated from a human donor in good health.

The genes are TRBV27 and TRBJ1-5; D unresolved. Germline values: CDR1 MNHEY, CDR2 SMNVEV (reference sequence). V lost 0 bases and J lost 0, with 3 bases in between. This CDR3 has 14 amino acids. The CDR3 DNA follows: TGTGCCAGCAGTTTATCTTATAGCAATCAGCCCCAGCATTTT. Protein: CASSLSYSNQPQHF.

The chain recombines TRBV7-8 with TRBJ1-1, with a tentative D call TRBD1 (6 bases). V lost 5 bases and J 1 base, leaving 17 bases between the germline ends. Germline V gives CDR1 SGHVS, CDR2 FQNEAQ. The CDR3 contains 16 residues. CDR3 DNA sequence: TGTGCCAGCAGCCCATGGGGGGGCCAAGCGAACACTGAAGCTTTCTTT. Translation gives CASSPWGGQANTEAFF. Complete variable domain (other parts from reference TRBV7-8 and TRBJ1-1): GAGVSQSPRYKVAKRGQDVALRCDPISGHVSLFWYQQALGQGPEFLTYFQNEAQLDKSGLPSDRFFAERPEGSVSTLKIQRTQQEDSAVYLCASSPWGGQANTEAFFGQGTRLTVV.

The chain carries TRBV5-4 and TRBJ1-2, with TRBD1 matching over 7 bases. The CDR3 sequence is 16 residues long. Germline V lookup: CDR1 SGHNT, CDR2 YYREEE (reference sequence). The J segment lost 14 bases and the V segment lost 4 bases, leaving 23 bases of the junction unmatched. The chain's CDR3 is CASSQDLGTASEHSTF. In DNA, the CDR3 is TGTGCCAGCAGCCAAGATTTAGGGACAGCCTCGGAGCATTCGACCTTC.

The rearrangement uses TRBV5-5 and TRBJ2-2, with 7 bases matching TRBD2. The germline V gene encodes CDR1 SGHKS and CDR2 YYEKEE (reference sequence). The CDR3 has 16 amino acids. V lost 2 bases, J lost 5 bases, and 9 bases stayed unmatched. The CDR3 sequence: CASSLGFSRETGELFF. CDR3 nucleotide sequence: TGTGCCAGCAGCTTAGGGTTTTCGCGGGAGACCGGGGAGCTGTTTTTT.

This chain uses TRBV19 with TRBJ2-2; D gene ambiguous. Germline values: CDR1 LNHDA, CDR2 SQIVND (reference sequence). Trimming pared 6 bases from V and 6 bases from J, leaving 14 bases between. The CDR3 runs to 14 residues. CDR3 in amino acids: CASSPPVPAGELFF. DNA of the CDR3: TGTGCCAGTAGCCCCCCAGTGCCAGCCGGGGAGCTGTTTTTT.

This rearrangement joins TRBV5-1 to TRBJ2-2; TRBD1 agrees at 7 bases. The CDR3 consists of 15 residues. Losses at the gene ends were 5 bases for V and 4 bases for J; bases not matched to a gene: 8. The germline gives CDR1 SGHRS, CDR2 YFSETQ. In DNA form, the CDR3 reads TGCGCCAGCAGACCACAGGGGACCCTCACCGGGGAGCTGTTTTTT. Protein: CASRPQGTLTGELFF.

The chain carries TRBV29-1 and TRBJ2-7, with 7 positions matching TRBD1. This CDR3 has 12 residues. Germline V gene lookup returns CDR1 SQVTM and CDR2 ANQGSEA. Trimming removed 6 bases from V and 0 bases from J; junction bases left unmatched: 2. CDR3 loop: CSVQGSSYEQYF. DNA for the CDR3: TGCAGCGTACAGGGGAGCTCCTACGAGCAGTACTTC.

The rearrangement links TRBV9 to TRBJ2-1; D unresolved. V lost 1 base, J lost 7 bases, and 9 bases lay in between. Germline CDR1 SGDLS, CDR2 YYNGEE. This CDR3 contains 13 residues. The CDR3 sequence is CASSVPPTNEQFF. In DNA form, the CDR3 reads TGTGCCAGCAGCGTACCCCCGACTAATGAGCAGTTCTTC.

The V call is TRBV11-2, the J call TRBJ2-1; D may be TRBD1 (7 bases). Germline V CDR1 and CDR2: SGHAT, FQNNGV. The CDR3 covers 15 residues. Trimming took 1 base from V and 7 from J, leaving 14 bases between them. The CDR3 DNA follows: TGTGCCAGCAGCTTAGTGGCTTCAGGGGGGAATGAGCAGTTCTTC. It specifies CASSLVASGGNEQFF.

J is TRBJ1-2 and V is TRBV19; 8 positions agree with TRBD1. This CDR3 is built from 13 residues. Trimming at V came to 7 bases and at J to 5 bases, leaving 6 bases not matched to a gene. Germline lookup yields CDR1 LNHDA and CDR2 SQIVND (reference sequence). In nucleotides, the CDR3 is TGTGCCAGTAATCAAGACAGGGGATATGGCTACACCTTC. Its translation: CASNQDRGYGYTF.

The rearrangement joins TRBV29-1 to TRBJ2-3; D remains unclear. V lost 4 bases and J 5 bases, leaving 4 bases between the germline ends. CDR1 is SQVTM, CDR2 ANQGSEA, per germline. The CDR3 consists of 10 residues. The CDR3 sequence is CSVGLDTQYF. The CDR3 coding sequence is TGCAGCGTTGGGTTAGATACGCAGTATTTT.

The gene calls are TRBV13 and TRBJ2-2; D is perhaps TRBD1 (6 bases). Germline lookup yields CDR1 PRHDT and CDR2 FYEKMQ (reference sequence). The CDR3 totals 14 residues. V lost 6 bases and J lost 2, with 10 bases in between. The CDR3 DNA follows: TGTGCCAGCAGTACACAGGGAAACACCGGGGAGCTGTTTTTT. Amino acids: CASSTQGNTGELFF.

This CDR3 is CASRDWSLNTEAFF. CDR3 nucleotides: TGTGCCAGCAGGGACTGGAGTCTGAACACTGAAGCTTTCTTT. J is TRBJ1-1 and V is TRBV6-5; D gene uncertain. The germline CDR1 and CDR2 sequences are MNHEY and SVGAGI. The length of the CDR3 is 14 residues. V lost 6 bases and J lost 0, with 11 bases in between.

The chain joins TRBV5-4 to TRBJ2-1, with a weak D call TRBD2 (6 bases). Trimming shortened V by 2 bases and J by 5 bases, and 14 bases separated the two germline ends. The CDR3 loop spans 15 amino acids. The germline gives CDR1 SGHNT, CDR2 YYREEE (reference sequence). Written as DNA, the CDR3 is TGTGCCAGCAGCTTCTTCGGGGGTATCGACAATGAGCAGTTCTTC. Translation: CASSFFGGIDNEQFF.

The chain is built from TRBV6-1 and TRBJ1-1; D not resolved. V was shortened by 1 base and J by 3 bases, with 6 bases between the two germline ends. The length of the CDR3 is 13 residues. Germline loops: CDR1 MNHNS, CDR2 SASEGT. CDR3 loop: CASSEGLDTEAFF. CDR3 nucleotide sequence: TGTGCCAGCAGTGAAGGGCTTGACACTGAAGCTTTCTTT.

The rearrangement links TRBV9 to TRBJ2-1; no clear D. The CDR3 runs 14 residues. Looked up from germline, CDR1 is SGDLS and CDR2 is YYNGEE. Trimming pared 4 bases from V and 5 bases from J, leaving 13 bases between. The CDR3 nucleotides read TGTGCCAGCAGCCACCAAACTGGGAACAATGAGCAGTTCTTC. Encoded protein: CASSHQTGNNEQFF. Full variable domain (outside the CDR3, taken from reference TRBV9 and TRBJ2-1): DSGVTQTPKHLITATGQRVTLRCSPRSGDLSVYWYQQSLDQGLQFLIQYYNGEERAKGNILERFSAQQFPDLHSELNLSSLELGDSALYFCASSHQTGNNEQFFGPGTRLTVL.

The chain links TRBV2 to TRBJ1-1; the match to TRBD1 covers 7 bases. The V segment lost 6 bases and the J segment 4 bases; nucleotides outside the gene matches: 5. Looked up from germline, CDR1 is SNHLY and CDR2 is FYNNEI. The CDR3 sequence is 13 residues long. CDR3 amino acids: CASRARGSTEAFF. The CDR3 region has the DNA TGTGCCAGCAGAGCCAGGGGGTCCACTGAAGCTTTCTTT.

This clone was recorded once. The junction differs from germline at one of its ends, possibly a read error. Distinct nucleotide sequences in the sample also encode this CDR3. J is TRBJ2-1 and V is TRBV15; 10 bases line up with TRBD1. This CDR3 region has 15 residues. Germline CDR1 LNHNV, CDR2 YYDKDF (reference sequence). The CDR3 here is CATRRDRGVYNEQFF. In nucleotides, the CDR3 is TGTGCTACCAGGAGGGACAGGGGTGTATACAATGAGCAGTTCTTC.

CDR3 DNA sequence: TGTGCCAGCAGCTCCTCGGCTCTGGAAGGCTACACCTTC. Translating it yields CASSSSALEGYTF. The rearrangement uses TRBV5-4 and TRBJ1-2; D is ambiguous. The CDR3 consists of 13 residues. The V and J ends lost 3 bases and 8 bases respectively, with 14 bases between them. The germline gives CDR1 SGHNT, CDR2 YYREEE (reference sequence).

This rearrangement joins TRBV2 to TRBJ1-1; D not certain. V was clipped by 6 bases and J by 1 base, with 15 bases between them. This CDR3 comprises 15 residues. Germline V gene lookup returns CDR1 SNHLY and CDR2 FYNNEI. The CDR3 DNA is TGTGCCAGCAGCGACGGACCCGGAGGGAACACTGAAGCTTTCTTT. Encoded protein: CASSDGPGGNTEAFF. The full variable domain, its missing parts supplied by reference TRBV2 and TRBJ1-1, is EPEVTQTPSHQVTQMGQEVILRCVPISNHLYFYWYRQILGQKVEFLVSFYNNEISEKSEIFDDQFSVERPDGSNFTLKIRSTKLEDSAMYFCASSDGPGGNTEAFFGQGTRLTVV.

The V gene is TRBV7-2, the J gene TRBJ2-3; unclear D gene. Germline CDR1 and CDR2: SGHTA and FQGNSA. The V end lost 1 base, the J end lost 5 bases, and 7 bases lay between the germline ends. The CDR3 covers 13 residues. CDR3 region: CASSLGHGDTQYF. The DNA for the CDR3 is TGTGCCAGCAGCTTAGGCCATGGAGATACGCAGTATTTT. Full variable domain (rest looked up from reference TRBV7-2 and TRBJ2-3): GAGVSQSPSNKVTEKGKDVELRCDPISGHTALYWYRQSLGQGLEFLIYFQGNSAPDKSGLPSDRFSAERTGGSVSTLTIQRTQQEDSAVYLCASSLGHGDTQYFGPGTRLTVL.

The chain carries TRBV6-5 and TRBJ2-7, with D unresolved. V was trimmed by 5 bases and J by 3 bases, leaving 14 bases between them. The CDR3 is 14 amino acids. Germline V gene data show CDR1 as MNHEY and CDR2 as SVGAGI. Written as DNA, the CDR3 is TGTGCCAGCAGTGAAACGTTAACTGACTACGAGCAGTACTTC. It translates to CASSETLTDYEQYF.

The chain couples TRBV18 to TRBJ1-5, with a weak D call TRBD1 (5 bases). Germline V gene data show CDR1 as KGHSH and CDR2 as LQKENI. This CDR3 region has 14 residues. V was shortened by 4 bases and J by 3 bases, with 10 bases between the two germline ends. The CDR3 loop is CASSLGTNNQPQHF. CDR3 bases: TGTGCCAGCTCACTCGGGACCAACAATCAGCCCCAGCATTTT.

V usage is TRBV7-9 and J usage is TRBJ2-1, with D hard to call. Trimming cost V 4 bases and J 5 bases, with 21 bases left between them. The germline V gene encodes CDR1 SEHNR and CDR2 FQNEAQ (reference sequence). This CDR3 spans 17 amino acids. The CDR3 reads CASSSDPWASFNNEQFF. CDR3 DNA: TGTGCCAGCAGCTCGGACCCCTGGGCATCGTTCAACAATGAGCAGTTCTTC.

This chain connects TRBV19 to TRBJ2-1, with TRBD2 identical over 10 bases. V trimming: 3 bases; J trimming: 1 base; junction bases outside the gene matches: 3. The germline gives CDR1 LNHDA, CDR2 SQIVND (reference sequence). The CDR3 runs to 16 residues. The CDR3 nucleotides read TGTGCCAGTAGTATGGTAGCGGGGGGTTCCTACAATGAGCAGTTCTTC. Its protein product is CASSMVAGGSYNEQFF.

V usage is TRBV2 and J usage is TRBJ1-1; possible D gene TRBD1, 6 bases. Trimming took 6 bases from V and 10 from J, leaving 21 bases between them. Germline CDR1 reads SNHLY; CDR2 reads FYNNEI. This CDR3 spans 14 amino acids. The DNA for the CDR3 is TGTGCCAGCAGCCGGGACTGGGACACGAAAAGAGCTTTCTTT. It encodes CASSRDWDTKRAFF.

The chain combines TRBV4-1 with TRBJ2-1; perhaps TRBD2 as D (6 bases). Deletions cut 3 bases from V and 7 bases from J, with 19 bases between. From germline, CDR1 is MGHRA and CDR2 YSYEKL. This CDR3 contains 16 residues. The CDR3 loop is CASSQNRDSRLNEQFF. The DNA of the CDR3 is TGCGCCAGCAGCCAGAACCGGGACTCCAGGTTAAATGAGCAGTTCTTC.

The chain employs TRBV9 and TRBJ2-1; 15 nucleotides match TRBD2. The CDR3 is made up of 18 amino acids. Trimming took 3 bases from V and 9 from J; bases not matched to a gene: 13. Germline loops: CDR1 SGDLS, CDR2 YYNGEE. Written as DNA, the CDR3 is TGTGCCAGCAGCGGAAGCCCAACCGGGACTAGCGGGAGGTCTGAGCAGTTCTTC. Translation gives CASSGSPTGTSGRSEQFF.

V usage is TRBV28 and J usage is TRBJ2-7; D may be TRBD2 (6 bases). The CDR3 loop spans 12 amino acids. Trimming took off 6 bases at V and 6 bases at J, with 12 bases between the two ends. The germline V gene encodes CDR1 MDHEN and CDR2 SYDVKM. The chain's CDR3 is CASSPGTSEQYF. The CDR3 nucleotides read TGTGCCAGCAGCCCTGGGACTTCCGAGCAGTACTTC.

The chain links TRBV2 to TRBJ2-7; D call uncertain. Germline CDR1 and CDR2: SNHLY and FYNNEI. The CDR3 runs 12 residues. With 3 bases removed from V and 3 bases from J, the gap between germline ends came to 6 bases. CDR3 sequence reads: CASSDGRYEQYF. The DNA for the CDR3 is TGTGCCAGCAGTGACGGACGCTACGAGCAGTACTTC.

The chain has TRBV29-1 and TRBJ2-3, with a possible D match to TRBD2 (6 bases). The CDR3 has 12 residues. Germline CDR1 SQVTM, CDR2 ANQGSEA. Trimming pared 6 bases from V and 7 bases from J, leaving 14 bases between. CDR3 in DNA: TGCAGCGTGGACACAGCGGGCCATACGCAGTATTTT. It codes for CSVDTAGHTQYF.

The chain uses TRBV30 and TRBJ1-2; D possibly corresponds to TRBD1 (5 bases). V lost 0 bases and J 2 bases, leaving 7 bases between the germline ends. The CDR3 is 13 residues long. Per the germline V gene, CDR1 is GTSNPN and CDR2 is SVGIG (reference sequence). The CDR3: CAWSVAGNYGYTF. CDR3 coding DNA: TGTGCCTGGAGTGTGGCAGGGAACTATGGCTACACCTTC.